This T cell receptor beta chain was observed in a study of beta chain features in type 1 diabetes (dated by TCRdb to about 2018). The study in broad terms: Patients and healthy donors did not differ in mean age, gender distribution, total cell number or subset yield. A total of 85 million to 140 million sorted cells were examined across all samples, and a strong correlation was observed between cell number per subset and RNA yield. The study compared TCRB repertoires of sorted circulating CD4+ T cell subsets between recently diagnosed type 1 diabetes patients and matched healthy donors. Naive and central memory subsets were obtained from all 30 or so donors, but regulatory and stem cell-like memory subsets were isolated from only 8 patients and about 8 healthy donors.

From each donor, a single peripheral blood sample of about 100 mL on average was drawn into heparinised tubes. Naive, central memory, regulatory and stem cell-like memory CD4+ T cells were sorted on a BD FACSAria II using a panel including CD45RO, CCR7, CD25, CD127, CD95 and CD27. All sorted populations exceeded 95% purity. PBMCs were isolated right away by Lymphoprep density gradient centrifugation and were stained directly, without culture. Samples were stained and sorted in pairs, with one healthy donor and one patient per experiment, so that batch effects were minimized. The High Capacity cDNA Reverse Transcription Kit was used to reverse transcribe all of the isolated RNA, meaning that expressed TCRB transcripts were what got sequenced. Deep immunoSEQ sequencing was applied to naive, central memory and regulatory T cell samples, giving an average of roughly 3.5 million total reads per sample. After sorted cells were lysed in RLT buffer, RNA was extracted with DNase-treated RNeasy Micro or Mini kits, with the choice depending on cell number. Each cell subset was processed separately to prevent cross-contamination, with patient and healthy donor samples processed together. The immunoSEQ multiplex PCR was used to amplify TCRB sequences from cDNA, generating 87-bp fragments that spanned the CDR3 region. Sequencing of the amplicons was performed on the Illumina HiSeq platform. From the authors' description of their analysis: Synthetic template baselines were used to correct PCR bias computationally, reads within Hamming distance 2 were collapsed together, and singletons that could not be merged were discarded. Reads were aligned against IMGT so that V, D and J genes, CDR3 length and insertions or deletions at six rearrangement sites could be assigned. Within each subset, clonotype counts were normalized to the number of sorted cells before true diversity and Gini coefficients were calculated with the tcR R package. The overlap coefficient, calculated on TCRB nucleotide sequences, was used to measure repertoire sharing. TCRdb mirrors the immuneACCESS table, restricted to in-frame sequences. Some clones are absent from its copies; in checked studies, under half trace to an unresolved V gene, and the reason for the others is unknown. V, J and clone size reflect that table, while D and trimming were determined from the DNA. This sample lists about 320,000 clones; roughly 15% were detected once. More than 6.5% of the sample goes to the ten largest clones.

The germline V gene (reference sequence) provides CDR1 LNHNV and CDR2 YYDKDF. Its CDR3 holds 15 amino acids, cysteine through phenylalanine. This entry keeps only the CDR3 DNA: 45 bases, framed from base 1. V lost 3 bases and J lost 5 bases, and the count of bases not matched to a germline gene is 6. The research as a whole found: In all four CD4+ subsets, TCRB CDR3 length was moderately but significantly shorter in type 1 diabetes patients. Because small numbers of individuals were included in the HLA sub-analyses, any influence of HLA type on TCRB rearrangement was left unresolved. Patients with type 1 diabetes made fewer insertions and deleted more nucleotides at VDJ recombination sites, implying thymic rearrangement abnormalities. PCR may preferentially amplify shorter templates, but because patient and control samples were amplified and corrected together, any resulting skew would affect both groups equally. Naive, central memory and regulatory TCRB repertoires appeared more similar among patients than among healthy donors. Because cDNA was sequenced instead of genomic DNA, activated cells with high expression could be over-represented, although the groups did not differ in activation or CD3 levels.

With respect to this clone: Its antigen remains unidentified. No base quality values were provided; no much bigger clone lies one nucleotide off.

The receptor comes from a man aged 25 to 40 in good health. The V and J segments used are TRBV15 and TRBJ2-3; 9 nucleotides in the junction match TRBD2. The sequenced sample was central memory CD4+ T cells from blood. The bases read TGTGCCACCAGCAGTTTAGCGGGAGAGGTAGATACGCAGTATTTT. The encoded protein is CATSSLAGEVDTQYF.